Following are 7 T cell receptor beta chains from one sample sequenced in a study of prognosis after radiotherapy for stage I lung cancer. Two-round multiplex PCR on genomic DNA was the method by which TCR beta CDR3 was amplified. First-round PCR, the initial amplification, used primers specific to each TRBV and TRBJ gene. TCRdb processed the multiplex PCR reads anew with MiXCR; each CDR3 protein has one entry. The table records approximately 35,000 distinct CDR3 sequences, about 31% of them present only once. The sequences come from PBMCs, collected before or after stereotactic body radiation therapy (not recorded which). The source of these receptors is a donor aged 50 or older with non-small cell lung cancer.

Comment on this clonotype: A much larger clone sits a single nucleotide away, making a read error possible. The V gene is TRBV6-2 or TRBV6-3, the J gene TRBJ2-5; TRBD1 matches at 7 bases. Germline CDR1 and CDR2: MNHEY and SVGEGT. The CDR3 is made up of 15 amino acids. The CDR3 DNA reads TGTGCCAACAGTGGAACCGGGACAGTACAAGAGACCCAGTACTTC. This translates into CANSGTGTVQETQYF.

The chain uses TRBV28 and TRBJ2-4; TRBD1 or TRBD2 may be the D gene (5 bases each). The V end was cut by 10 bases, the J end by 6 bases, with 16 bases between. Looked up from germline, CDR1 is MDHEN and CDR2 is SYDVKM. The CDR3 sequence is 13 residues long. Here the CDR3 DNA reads TGTGCCACATCACCGGGGACGGCAAACATTCAGTACTTC. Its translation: CATSPGTANIQYF.

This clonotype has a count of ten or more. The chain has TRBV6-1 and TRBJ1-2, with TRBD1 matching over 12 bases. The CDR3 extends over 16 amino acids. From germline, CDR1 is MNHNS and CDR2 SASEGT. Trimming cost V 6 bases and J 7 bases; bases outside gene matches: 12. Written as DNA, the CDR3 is TGTGCCAGCAGCCGACCCCTGGGACAGGGGGCGCGTGGCTACACCTTC. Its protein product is CASSRPLGQGARGYTF.

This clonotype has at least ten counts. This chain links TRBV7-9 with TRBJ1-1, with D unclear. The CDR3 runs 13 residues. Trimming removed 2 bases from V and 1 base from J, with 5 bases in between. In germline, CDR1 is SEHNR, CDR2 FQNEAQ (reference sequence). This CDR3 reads CASSLQKNTEAFF. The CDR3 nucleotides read TGTGCCAGCAGCTTACAGAAGAACACTGAAGCTTTCTTT.

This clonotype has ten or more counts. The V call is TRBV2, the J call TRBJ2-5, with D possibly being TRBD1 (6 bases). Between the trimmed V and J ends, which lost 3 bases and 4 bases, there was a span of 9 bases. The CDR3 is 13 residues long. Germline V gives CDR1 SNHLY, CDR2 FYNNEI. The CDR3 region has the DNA TGTGCCAGCAGTGATTACAGGGTAGAGACCCAGTACTTC. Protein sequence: CASSDYRVETQYF.

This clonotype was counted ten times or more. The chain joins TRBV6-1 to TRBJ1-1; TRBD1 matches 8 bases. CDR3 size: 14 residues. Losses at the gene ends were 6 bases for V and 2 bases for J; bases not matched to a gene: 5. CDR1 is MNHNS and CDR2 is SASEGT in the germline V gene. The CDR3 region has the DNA TGTGCCAGCAGCCAGGACAGGGCTAACACTGAAGCTTTCTTT. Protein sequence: CASSQDRANTEAFF.

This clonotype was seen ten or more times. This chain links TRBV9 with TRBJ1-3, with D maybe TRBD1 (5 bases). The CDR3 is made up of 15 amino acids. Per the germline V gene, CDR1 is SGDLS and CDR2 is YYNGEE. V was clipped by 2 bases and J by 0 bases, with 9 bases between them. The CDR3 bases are TGTGCCAGCAGCGTTGGGACTGTCTCTGGAAACACCATATATTTT. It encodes CASSVGTVSGNTIYF.